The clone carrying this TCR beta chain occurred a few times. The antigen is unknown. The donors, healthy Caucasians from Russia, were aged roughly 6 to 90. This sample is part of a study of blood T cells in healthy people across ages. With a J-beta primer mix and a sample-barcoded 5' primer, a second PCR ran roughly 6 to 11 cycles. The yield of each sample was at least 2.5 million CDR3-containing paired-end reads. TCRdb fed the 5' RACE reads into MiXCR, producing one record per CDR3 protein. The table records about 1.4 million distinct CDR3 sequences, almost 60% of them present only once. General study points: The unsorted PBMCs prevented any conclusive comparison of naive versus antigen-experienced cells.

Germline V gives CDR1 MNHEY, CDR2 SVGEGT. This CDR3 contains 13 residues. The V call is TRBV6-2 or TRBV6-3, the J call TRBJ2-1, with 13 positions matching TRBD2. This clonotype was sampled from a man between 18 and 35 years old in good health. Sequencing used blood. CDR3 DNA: TGTGCTGCGGGACTAGCGGGGACCAATGAGCAGTTCTTC. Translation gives CAAGLAGTNEQFF.